Below, 23 T cell receptor beta chains from the same sample are listed, as sequenced in a study of T cell changes during pregnancy in multiple sclerosis. Data came from immunoSEQ multiplex PCR; TCRdb stores just in-frame clones and leaves some out. Of tens of thousands of clones listed, approximately 91% are singletons. The specimen comprised CD4+ T cells from peripheral blood mononuclear cells, sampled in the first trimester of pregnancy. The receptors stem from a female donor with multiple sclerosis, enrolled in a pregnancy study.

This clone was counted a few times. The chain is built from TRBV2 and TRBJ2-7; perhaps TRBD1 as D (6 bases). Germline V CDR1 and CDR2: SNHLY, FYNNEI. The CDR3 consists of 14 residues. Trimming took 7 bases from V and 6 from J, leaving 19 bases between them. The CDR3 loop reads CASNKVYREGEQYF. As DNA, the CDR3 is TGTGCCAGCAATAAAGTCTACAGGGAAGGCGAGCAGTACTTC.

The rearrangement joins TRBV6-6 to TRBJ1-5; 10 bases fit TRBD1. CDR3 size: 14 residues. Unmatched junction bases numbered 0, after V lost 2 bases and J lost 5 bases. Germline V CDR1 and CDR2: MNHNY, SVGAGI (reference sequence). The CDR3, as DNA: TGTGCCAGCAGTTACGGGACAGGGGATCAGCCCCAGCATTTT. This codes for CASSYGTGDQPQHF.

V gene TRBV15 combines with J gene TRBJ2-7; TRBD1 matches 11 bases. The length of the CDR3 is 15 residues. Trimming took 1 base from V and 5 from J; bases not matched to a gene: 4. The germline gives CDR1 LNHNV, CDR2 YYDKDF (reference sequence). This chain's CDR3 is CATSRGGQGANEQYF. CDR3 bases: TGTGCCACCAGCAGAGGTGGACAGGGGGCGAACGAGCAGTACTTC.

V usage is TRBV2 and J usage is TRBJ1-2; 7 positions match TRBD1. Germline lookup yields CDR1 SNHLY and CDR2 FYNNEI. Unmatched junction bases numbered 8, after V lost 5 bases and J lost 2 bases. The CDR3 has 15 residues. The CDR3 bases are TGTGCCAGCAGTAAGGAGGGGGCGGAGAACTATGGCTACACCTTC. Encoded protein: CASSKEGAENYGYTF. The entire variable domain, with the rest obtained from reference TRBV2 and TRBJ1-2, is as follows: EPEVTQTPSHQVTQMGQEVILRCVPISNHLYFYWYRQILGQKVEFLVSFYNNEISEKSEIFDDQFSVERPDGSNFTLKIRSTKLEDSAMYFCASSKEGAENYGYTFGSGTRLTVV.

This clone appeared once. The chain is built from TRBV5-4 and TRBJ1-3; 8 bases fit TRBD1. V shed 0 bases and J 8 bases; nucleotides not matched to a gene: 4. From germline, CDR1 is SGHNT and CDR2 YYREEE (reference sequence). CDR3 size: 14 residues. The CDR3 spells CASSLGQGADTIYF. CDR3 sequence (DNA): TGTGCCAGCAGCTTGGGGCAGGGGGCGGACACCATATATTTT. The full variable domain, in which reference TRBV5-4 and TRBJ1-3 provide the parts outside the CDR3, is ETGVTQSPTHLIKTRGQQVTLRCSSQSGHNTVSWYQQALGQGPQFIFQYYREEENGRGNFPPRFSGLQFPNYSSELNVNALELDDSALYLCASSLGQGADTIYFGEGSWLTVV.

This clone appeared once. V is TRBV11-3 and J is TRBJ2-3; D is ambiguous. Trimming removed 5 bases at V and 3 bases at J, with 12 bases between. Looked up from germline, CDR1 is SGHNT and CDR2 is YENEEA. This CDR3 region has 14 residues. CDR3 nucleotide sequence: TGTGCCAGCAGCGTTGGTGGCAGAACAGATACGCAGTATTTT. Protein: CASSVGGRTDTQYF.

This clone was found once. The genes are TRBV10-3 and TRBJ1-2; D is perhaps TRBD1 (5 bases). Germline assignment: CDR1 ENHRY and CDR2 SYGVKD. This CDR3 comprises 15 residues. With 3 bases removed from V and 3 bases from J, the gap between germline ends came to 14 bases. CDR3 coding DNA: TGTGCCATCAGTGACCCTGGGGCAGGCGACTATGGCTACACCTTC. Translated: CAISDPGAGDYGYTF.

The chain couples TRBV5-6 to TRBJ1-2; TRBD1 agrees at 8 bases. The CDR3 runs 14 residues. The germline gives CDR1 SGHDT, CDR2 YYEEEE. V trimming: 0 bases; J trimming: 7 bases; junction bases outside the gene matches: 5. CDR3 loop: CASSLDRGVGGYTF. CDR3 sequence (DNA): TGTGCCAGCAGCTTGGACAGGGGGGTGGGTGGCTACACCTTC.

The chain joins TRBV7-2 to TRBJ1-2, with unresolved D. CDR1 is SGHTA, CDR2 FQGNSA, per germline. This CDR3 has 14 residues. V was pared by 5 bases and J by 1 base, with 11 bases between. The CDR3: CASSTLFDNYGYTF. CDR3 nucleotides: TGTGCCAGCAGCACCCTATTCGATAACTATGGCTACACCTTC.

CDR3: CAWSLMGQLQETQYF. CDR3 DNA: TGTGCCTGGAGCCTAATGGGACAGCTTCAAGAGACCCAGTACTTC. The chain is built from TRBV30 and TRBJ2-5, with TRBD1 matching over 7 bases. Per germline, CDR1 GTSNPN and CDR2 SVGIG (reference sequence). CDR3 size: 15 residues. With V trimmed by 3 bases and J by 2 bases, 9 bases remained unmatched.

The chain is built from TRBV4-3 and TRBJ2-6; tentative D call: TRBD1 (5 bases). The CDR3 is 18 residues long. Trimming removed 0 bases from V and 2 bases from J, with 14 bases in between. Per germline, CDR1 LGHNA and CDR2 YSLEER. The CDR3 reads CASSQDFGRVTGANVLTF. The CDR3 DNA sequence: TGCGCCAGCAGCCAAGATTTTGGCAGGGTAACTGGGGCCAACGTCCTGACTTTC.

The J gene is TRBJ1-1, the V gene TRBV18; no clear D. The CDR3 runs 15 residues. Germline assignment: CDR1 KGHSH and CDR2 LQKENI. Trimming left V 1 base short and J 1 base short, with 10 bases between. The DNA of the CDR3 is TGTGCCAGCTCACCACTCTCTGGCGGGAACACTGAAGCTTTCTTT. Encoded protein: CASSPLSGGNTEAFF. Drawing the rest from reference TRBV18 and TRBJ1-1, the complete variable domain is NAGVMQNPRHLVRRRGQEARLRCSPMKGHSHVYWYRQLPEEGLKFMVYLQKENIIDESGMPKERFSAEFPKEGPSILRIQQVVRGDSAAYFCASSPLSGGNTEAFFGQGTRLTVV.

J is TRBJ2-7 and V is TRBV10-3; unclear D gene. Germline CDR1 and CDR2: ENHRY and SYGVKD. V was cut by 3 bases and J by 1 base, with 7 bases left in between. The CDR3 runs to 13 residues. This chain's CDR3 is CAISDRQSYEQYF. The CDR3 coding sequence is TGTGCCATCAGTGACAGGCAATCCTACGAGCAGTACTTC.

This clone turned up a few times. The CDR3 nucleotides read TGTGCCAGTAGTGCGGGACGGAGGACCTACGAGCAGTACTTC. Translated, it gives CASSAGRRTYEQYF. The genes are TRBV19 and TRBJ2-7; a weak D match, TRBD2 (6 bases). From germline, CDR1 is LNHDA and CDR2 SQIVND (reference sequence). V was cut by 5 bases and J by 2 bases, with 13 bases left in between. This CDR3 is built from 14 residues. Complete variable domain (other parts from reference TRBV19 and TRBJ2-7): DGGITQSPKYLFRKEGQNVTLSCEQNLNHDAMYWYRQDPGQGLRLIYYSQIVNDFQKGDIAEGYSVSREKKESFPLTVTSAQKNPTAFYLCASSAGRRTYEQYFGPGTRLTVT.

The rearrangement joins TRBV5-5 to TRBJ2-7; 8 positions match TRBD1. Germline assignment: CDR1 SGHKS and CDR2 YYEKEE (reference sequence). The ends lost 0 bases at V and 3 bases at J; junction bases unmatched: 5. The CDR3 loop spans 15 amino acids. The CDR3 DNA sequence: TGTGCCAGCAGCTTGGGTGGGACAGGAGTCTACGAGCAGTACTTC. Translated, it gives CASSLGGTGVYEQYF.

The chain uses TRBV6-1 and TRBJ1-5; D is possibly TRBD1 (6 bases). The V gene lost 2 bases and the J gene lost 11 bases, with 19 bases spanning the gap. In germline, CDR1 is MNHNS, CDR2 SASEGT. The CDR3 contains 15 residues. DNA of the CDR3: TGTGCCAGCAGTGAAAGATGGGCAGGGGTTGGGTCCCAGCATTTT. It is translated as CASSERWAGVGSQHF.

The chain carries TRBV5-4 and TRBJ2-2, with no clear D. This CDR3 spans 14 amino acids. The V gene's germline CDR1 is SGHNT and CDR2 YYREEE (reference sequence). Between the trimmed V and J ends, which lost 4 bases and 3 bases, there was a span of 10 bases. CDR3 amino acids: CASSLPEYTGELFF. The CDR3, as DNA: TGTGCCAGCAGCCTTCCCGAGTACACCGGGGAGCTGTTTTTT.

The chain joins TRBV10-2 to TRBJ2-2; 11 bases are a match to TRBD1. V lost 9 bases, J lost 7 bases, and 10 bases stayed unmatched. This CDR3 comprises 15 residues. Germline assignment: CDR1 WSHSY and CDR2 SAAADI. The CDR3 region has the DNA TGCGCCAGTTCTGACGGACAGGGGGCTAACGGGGAGCTGTTTTTT. As protein: CASSDGQGANGELFF.

This clone appeared a single time. The rearrangement links TRBV7-9 to TRBJ2-1; TRBD2 matches 8 bases. The CDR3 extends over 15 amino acids. Trimming took 5 bases from V and 0 from J; bases not matched to a gene: 3. Per the germline V gene, CDR1 is SEHNR and CDR2 is FQNEAQ (reference sequence). CDR3: CASSRGGSSYNEQFF. The CDR3 nucleotides read TGTGCCAGCAGCCGGGGGGGGAGCTCCTACAATGAGCAGTTCTTC.

The genes are TRBV9 and TRBJ2-1, with TRBD2 as a possible D gene (5 bases). The CDR3 is made up of 13 amino acids. Per germline, CDR1 SGDLS and CDR2 YYNGEE. V lost 0 bases, J lost 5 bases, and 6 bases lay in between. As DNA, the CDR3 is TGTGCCAGCAGCGTAGAGGGAGACAATGAGCAGTTCTTC. It is translated as CASSVEGDNEQFF.

This clone is labeled as medium-sized (0.01 to 0.1%). The chain links TRBV6-6 to TRBJ2-7, with a possible D match to TRBD2 (6 bases). The CDR3 consists of 14 residues. The germline V gene encodes CDR1 MNHNY and CDR2 SVGAGI (reference sequence). Deletions cut 5 bases from V and 2 bases from J, with 13 bases between. The CDR3 sequence is CASSPPGAPYEQYF. In DNA, the CDR3 is TGTGCCAGCAGTCCCCCGGGAGCACCCTACGAGCAGTACTTC.

The rearrangement links TRBV7-2 to TRBJ2-1; a possible D gene is TRBD2 (6 bases). V was clipped by 7 bases and J by 6 bases, with 16 bases between them. Germline-derived CDR1 and CDR2 are SGHTA and FQGNSA. This CDR3 spans 14 amino acids. CDR3 residues: CASTRVGAGNEQFF. CDR3 nucleotides: TGTGCCAGCACCCGAGTGGGAGCGGGCAATGAGCAGTTCTTC. Looking up the rest from reference TRBV7-2 and TRBJ2-1 gives the full variable domain: GAGVSQSPSNKVTEKGKDVELRCDPISGHTALYWYRQSLGQGLEFLIYFQGNSAPDKSGLPSDRFSAERTGGSVSTLTIQRTQQEDSAVYLCASTRVGAGNEQFFGPGTRLTVL.

This chain links TRBV30 with TRBJ1-2; 9 bases line up with TRBD1. The ends lost 2 bases at V and 3 bases at J; junction bases unmatched: 7. From germline, CDR1 is GTSNPN and CDR2 SVGIG (reference sequence). The CDR3 runs to 15 residues. The CDR3 sequence is CAWSPPGQGHYGYTF. The CDR3 region has the DNA TGTGCCTGGAGTCCACCGGGACAGGGCCACTATGGCTACACCTTC.